One and the same sample provided the 32 T cell receptor beta chains below, sequenced in a study of shared clonotypes between healthy human individuals. Assay used: immunoSEQ multiplex PCR; TCRdb lists only in-frame clones, some missing. The sample shows roughly 1,600,000 clones, just under 99% of them seen only once. Sequenced: naive CD4+ T cells sorted from blood. Subset noted: CD45RA+ positively selected. The receptor set was obtained from a man aged 25 to 45 in good health.

V is TRBV28 and J is TRBJ1-5; D is possibly TRBD1 (6 bases). The CDR3 totals 15 residues. CDR1 is MDHEN and CDR2 is SYDVKM in the germline V gene. V lost 6 bases to trimming and J lost 4 bases, with 16 bases between them. The CDR3: CASRRGFLQNQPQHF. CDR3 nucleotide sequence: TGTGCCAGCAGGAGGGGGTTCCTTCAAAATCAGCCCCAGCATTTT.

The rearrangement uses TRBV15 and TRBJ1-2; D call uncertain. The CDR3 covers 16 residues. Germline values: CDR1 LNHNV, CDR2 YYDKDF (reference sequence). Trimming pared 1 base from V and 1 base from J, leaving 13 bases between. The CDR3 nucleotides read TGTGCCACCAGCAGAGTCCCACGGACTGTTAACTATGGCTACACCTTC. This translates into CATSRVPRTVNYGYTF. The variable domain in full, completed from reference TRBV15 and TRBJ1-2, reads DAMVIQNPRYQVTQFGKPVTLSCSQTLNHNVMYWYQQKSSQAPKLLFHYYDKDFNNEADTPDNFQSRRPNTSFCFLDIRSPGLGDTAMYLCATSRVPRTVNYGYTFGSGTRLTVV.

The chain uses TRBV6-1 and TRBJ1-1, with D tentatively TRBD1 (6 bases). CDR1 and CDR2 from the germline V gene are MNHNS and SASEGT. V was pared by 8 bases and J by 3 bases, with 19 bases between. CDR3 size: 15 residues. The CDR3 loop is CASESTTGSDTEAFF. The CDR3 DNA is TGTGCCAGCGAGTCCACAACAGGGTCGGACACTGAAGCTTTCTTT.

CDR3 sequence reads: CASSLRPPEAYF. The CDR3 DNA is TGTGCCAGCAGTTTAAGACCCCCTGAAGCGTACTTC. The chain employs TRBV28 and TRBJ2-7, with no clear D. The length of the CDR3 is 12 residues. Per the germline V gene, CDR1 is MDHEN and CDR2 is SYDVKM. Trimming stripped 2 bases from V and 12 bases from J, with 14 bases between. Filled out from reference TRBV28 and TRBJ2-7, the complete variable domain reads DVKVTQSSRYLVKRTGEKVFLECVQDMDHENMFWYRQDPGLGLRLIYFSYDVKMKEKGDIPEGYSVSREKKERFSLILESASTNQTSMYLCASSLRPPEAYFGPGTRLTVT.

This clone was counted a single time. V usage is TRBV7-9 and J usage is TRBJ2-7; tentatively, D is TRBD1 (7 bases). Germline CDR1 reads SEHNR; CDR2 reads FQNEAQ (reference sequence). The CDR3 covers 13 residues. Trimming shortened V by 5 bases and J by 3 bases, and 11 bases separated the two germline ends. The CDR3 sequence is CASSAGQYYEQYF. The CDR3 DNA follows: TGTGCCAGCAGCGCGGGACAGTACTACGAGCAGTACTTC.

The V gene is TRBV27, the J gene TRBJ2-7, with unresolved D. Trimming removed 4 bases at V and 5 bases at J, with 15 bases between. Germline CDR1 is MNHEY and CDR2 is SMNVEV (reference sequence). This CDR3 region has 14 residues. As DNA, the CDR3 is TGTGCCAGCAGTTCAGGTTTTGCTCGCGACGAGCAGTACTTC. Translating it yields CASSSGFARDEQYF.

This chain connects TRBV5-1 to TRBJ1-1; 7 positions match TRBD1. Germline CDR1 is SGHRS and CDR2 is YFSETQ. V dropped 1 base and J dropped 11; count of bases not matched to a gene: 14. The CDR3 has 15 residues. The CDR3 DNA sequence: TGCGCCAGCAGCTTGTCGAAATACGAGGGGGCGGACGCTTTCTTT. Protein: CASSLSKYEGADAFF.

V gene TRBV7-8 combines with J gene TRBJ2-7; 8 bases align to TRBD1. J was trimmed by 4 bases and V by 5 bases; bases with no gene match: 4. The length of the CDR3 is 13 residues. Per the germline V gene, CDR1 is SGHVS and CDR2 is FQNEAQ. The CDR3 sequence: CASSRTGTYEQYF. CDR3 DNA: TGTGCCAGCAGCAGGACAGGGACATACGAGCAGTACTTC.

This clone was counted a single time. This chain links TRBV28 with TRBJ2-1; 10 nucleotides match TRBD2. V gave up 5 bases and J gave up 7 bases; unmatched junction bases: 5. Germline lookup yields CDR1 MDHEN and CDR2 SYDVKM. The CDR3 extends over 14 amino acids. CDR3 sequence: CASSPSGRANEQFF. The CDR3 DNA sequence: TGTGCCAGCAGTCCCAGCGGGAGGGCGAATGAGCAGTTCTTC.

The genes are TRBV7-8 and TRBJ2-3; D unclear. The CDR3 covers 13 residues. Per the germline V gene, CDR1 is SGHVS and CDR2 is FQNEAQ. Trimming shortened V by 5 bases and J by 3 bases, and 9 bases separated the two germline ends. The CDR3 spells CASSQHDTDTQYF. The CDR3 DNA follows: TGTGCCAGCAGCCAGCACGATACAGATACGCAGTATTTT.

This chain connects TRBV25-1 to TRBJ2-7; D uncertain. CDR1 is MGHDK and CDR2 is SYGVNS in the germline V gene. This CDR3 region has 12 residues. V was shortened by 8 bases and J by 1 base, with 9 bases between the two germline ends. The CDR3 sequence is CASEGLSYEQYF. CDR3 in DNA: TGTGCCAGCGAAGGGCTTTCCTACGAGCAGTACTTC.

This chain uses TRBV7-2 with TRBJ1-3; D unresolved. The CDR3 is 14 amino acids. V was pared by 2 bases and J by 0 bases, with 5 bases between. Germline V CDR1 and CDR2: SGHTA, FQGNSA. The CDR3 DNA reads TGTGCCAGCAGCTTAATGCGCTCTGGAAACACCATATATTTT. Translation gives CASSLMRSGNTIYF.

This clone was counted a single time. The rearrangement links TRBV7-2 to TRBJ2-7; possibly TRBD2 for D (5 bases). The germline CDR1 and CDR2 sequences are SGHTA and FQGNSA. The length of the CDR3 is 15 residues. V was clipped by 0 bases and J by 4 bases, with 13 bases between them. The CDR3 region is CASSLAPGLQYEQYF. The CDR3 DNA is TGTGCCAGCAGCTTAGCGCCCGGACTTCAATACGAGCAGTACTTC.

This chain links TRBV19 with TRBJ2-7; perhaps TRBD2 as D (6 bases). The CDR3 has 14 amino acids. Trimming left V 7 bases short and J 2 bases short, with 15 bases between. CDR1 and CDR2 from the germline V gene are LNHDA and SQIVND (reference sequence). This chain's CDR3 is CASTTGSLPYEQYF. CDR3 bases: TGTGCCAGTACAACCGGGAGTCTTCCCTACGAGCAGTACTTC.

The rearrangement links TRBV5-1 to TRBJ1-2, with a tentative D call TRBD1 (6 bases). V lost 3 bases and J 8 bases, leaving 14 bases between the germline ends. The CDR3 has 13 amino acids. CDR1 is SGHRS and CDR2 is YFSETQ in the germline V gene. The CDR3 bases are TGCGCCAGCAGCTCCCGGGGGCCTGGGGGCTACACCTTC. As protein: CASSSRGPGGYTF.

The J gene is TRBJ2-1, the V gene TRBV9; 7 nucleotides match TRBD2. Germline V gene sequence: CDR1 SGDLS, CDR2 YYNGEE. The V segment lost 0 bases and the J segment 0 bases; nucleotides outside the gene matches: 6. This CDR3 is built from 17 residues. For the CDR3, the DNA is TGTGCCAGCAGCGTAGATCTAGCGGAGGTCTCCTACAATGAGCAGTTCTTC. It encodes CASSVDLAEVSYNEQFF.

The V and J genes are TRBV12-1 and TRBJ2-5. TRBV12-1 is shown as a pseudogene. The CDR3 length is 16 residues. CDR3 in amino acids: CASRASYLRTQETQYF. DNA for the CDR3: TGTGCCAGCAGAGCCAGTTACTTGCGGACCCAAGAGACCCAGTACTTC.

CDR3 DNA sequence: TGTGCCAGCAGCTTAGGGACTAGCGACTACAATGAGCAGTTCTTC. The encoded protein is CASSLGTSDYNEQFF. The chain is built from TRBV7-3 and TRBJ2-1; 10 bases align to TRBD2. This CDR3 is built from 15 residues. V lost 2 bases, J lost 3 bases, and 1 base stayed unmatched. The germline V gene has CDR1 SGHTA and CDR2 FQGTGA.

This chain uses TRBV19 with TRBJ2-1; D may be TRBD2 (6 bases). The germline CDR1 and CDR2 sequences are LNHDA and SQIVND (reference sequence). V was clipped by 5 bases and J by 3 bases, with 11 bases between them. The length of the CDR3 is 14 residues. DNA for the CDR3: TGTGCCAGTAGTTACGGGAGTATCTACAATGAGCAGTTCTTC. Translation: CASSYGSIYNEQFF.

The V call is TRBV19, the J call TRBJ1-5; D perhaps matches TRBD1 (6 bases). Germline CDR1 LNHDA, CDR2 SQIVND (reference sequence). Trimming took 7 bases from V and 3 from J, leaving 13 bases between them. This CDR3 comprises 14 residues. CDR3 DNA: TGTGCCAGTACCCCGACAGGAGTCAATCAGCCCCAGCATTTT. It encodes CASTPTGVNQPQHF.

The chain carries TRBV4-1 and TRBJ1-5; D not certain. Per germline, CDR1 MGHRA and CDR2 YSYEKL. This CDR3 has 16 amino acids. V lost 2 bases and J lost 3, with 14 bases in between. The CDR3 spells CASSQPTATANQPQHF. Here the CDR3 DNA reads TGCGCCAGCAGCCAACCAACAGCGACCGCCAATCAGCCCCAGCATTTT.

V usage is TRBV4-2 and J usage is TRBJ2-1; 8 nucleotides align to TRBD2. Trimming at V came to 0 bases and at J to 3 bases, leaving 4 bases not matched to a gene. The germline CDR1 and CDR2 sequences are LGHNA and YNFKEQ. There are 16 residues in the CDR3. The CDR3: CASSQDPSGGYNEQFF. The DNA for the CDR3 is TGTGCCAGCAGCCAAGACCCGAGCGGGGGCTACAATGAGCAGTTCTTC.

The chain couples TRBV11-2 to TRBJ2-6; no clear D. The V end lost 3 bases, the J end lost 0 bases, and 6 bases lay between the germline ends. This CDR3 is 15 amino acids long. Germline CDR1 reads SGHAT; CDR2 reads FQNNGV. The CDR3 protein is CASSLSISGANVLTF. The CDR3 nucleotides read TGTGCCAGCAGCTTGTCCATCTCTGGGGCCAACGTCCTGACTTTC.

This chain joins TRBV10-1 and TRBJ2-1; D not resolved. Trimming shortened V by 2 bases and J by 11 bases, and 13 bases separated the two germline ends. Germline-derived CDR1 and CDR2 are WNHNN and SYGVQD (reference sequence). This CDR3 is 13 amino acids long. The CDR3 loop reads CASSEPQSMKQFF. DNA for the CDR3: TGCGCCAGCAGTGAGCCCCAGAGCATGAAGCAGTTCTTC.

This chain joins TRBV5-1 and TRBJ2-3, with D unresolved. Trimming cost V 0 bases and J 2 bases, with 7 bases left between them. Germline V gene sequence: CDR1 SGHRS, CDR2 YFSETQ. The CDR3 consists of 14 residues. The CDR3 spells CASSLGVVTDTQYF. In nucleotides, the CDR3 is TGCGCCAGCAGCTTGGGGGTTGTCACAGATACGCAGTATTTT.

In this sample, this clone turned up once. This sequence joins TRBV5-4 and TRBJ2-7; either TRBD1 or TRBD2 may supply D (6 bases each). V gave up 2 bases and J gave up 6 bases, with 12 bases separating them. Germline V lookup: CDR1 SGHNT, CDR2 YYREEE (reference sequence). This CDR3 spans 13 amino acids. The CDR3 nucleotides are TGTGCCAGCAGCTTCGGCGGGACACGCGAGCAGTACTTC. It yields the protein CASSFGGTREQYF.

This rearrangement joins TRBV18 to TRBJ1-1; no clear D gene. V was trimmed by 5 bases and J by 1 base, leaving 8 bases between them. The length of the CDR3 is 13 residues. In germline, CDR1 is KGHSH, CDR2 LQKENI. Written as DNA, the CDR3 is TGTGCCAGCTCAAATCAACCGAACACTGAAGCTTTCTTT. The encoded protein is CASSNQPNTEAFF.

The DNA for the CDR3 is TGTGCCAGCAGCGAGCATGACGGGAATGAGCAGTTCTTC. Residues: CASSEHDGNEQFF. The chain recombines TRBV7-9 with TRBJ2-1; no clear D gene. The V gene's germline CDR1 is SEHNR and CDR2 FQNEAQ (reference sequence). The V end lost 5 bases, the J end lost 7 bases, and 12 bases lay between the germline ends. This CDR3 is 13 amino acids long.

The chain joins TRBV27 to TRBJ2-7; D ambiguous. There are 12 residues in the CDR3. Germline V CDR1 and CDR2: MNHEY, SMNVEV (reference sequence). V lost 3 bases to trimming and J lost 1 base, with 4 bases between them. The CDR3 DNA sequence: TGTGCCAGCAGTTTGAAGTCCTACGAGCAGTACTTC. Amino acids: CASSLKSYEQYF.

This sequence joins TRBV25-1 and TRBJ2-7; possible D gene TRBD2, 5 bases. There are 11 residues in the CDR3. V shed 4 bases and J shed 7 bases, with 8 bases lying between them. Looked up from germline, CDR1 is MGHDK and CDR2 is SYGVNS. The DNA of the CDR3 is TGTGCCAGCAGTGGAGCGGTGGAGCAGTACTTC. Amino acid sequence: CASSGAVEQYF.

The genes are TRBV19 and TRBJ1-2; the D is unclear. CDR1 is LNHDA and CDR2 is SQIVND in the germline V gene (reference sequence). Trimming stripped 2 bases from V and 4 bases from J, with 11 bases between. The CDR3 contains 14 residues. The CDR3 region is CASSIPGGIYGYTF. The CDR3 DNA follows: TGTGCCAGTAGTATACCAGGCGGAATCTATGGCTACACCTTC.

The chain carries TRBV5-4 and TRBJ2-3; D is ambiguous. With 0 bases removed from V and 7 bases from J, the gap between germline ends came to 21 bases. The CDR3 has 17 residues. Germline values: CDR1 SGHNT, CDR2 YYREEE (reference sequence). The CDR3 bases are TGTGCCAGCAGCTTGGGGTCAGCTGTAGGCCCTCGCAATACGCAGTATTTT. This gives the protein CASSLGSAVGPRNTQYF.